The present entry profiles one TCR beta chain with its context. These data come from a study of blood T cell repertoires in COVID-19. On the study more broadly: The origin of the acute and convalescent COVID-19 samples was the United States, Italy and Spain. In each case, the material was cDNA or gDNA derived from T cells, B-cell-depleted T cells, or PBMCs.

Authors' analysis steps: Reference gene primer amplification gave nucleated cell count estimates. Repertoires were generated with immunoSEQ multiplex PCR, while TCRdb's copy carries only in-frame clones and drops some. The DNA gave D and trimming, while V, J and clone size come from that table. Of 150,000 to 200,000 clones listed, roughly 77% are singletons. The receptor's source is an older man with active or convalescent COVID-19. The sequencing input was peripheral blood.

The CDR3 DNA is TGTGCCTGGAGGCCCGGGACAGCCACAGATACGCAGTATTTT. Its protein is CAWRPGTATDTQYF. The chain has TRBV30 and TRBJ2-3; 7 nucleotides match TRBD1. The germline V gene has CDR1 GTSNPN and CDR2 SVGIG (reference sequence). The CDR3 consists of 14 residues. With V trimmed by 3 bases and J by 2 bases, 5 bases remained unmatched.